This paragraph reports one T cell receptor beta chain. Its antigen has not been determined. Base qualities are missing; no much larger clone stands one base away. The record originates from a study of shared clonotypes between healthy human individuals (dated by TCRdb to about 2020). Study-wide context: The cohort included a few men and a couple of women between 18 and 49 years of age. To increase sequencing depth and limit assay-specific biases, TCR repertoire library preparation and sequencing were carried out by different laboratories using diverse techniques. Per donor, three plates each were used for CD4 naive and CD4 memory, two for CD8 naive, and one for CD8 memory. Per donor, leukapheresis produced somewhere between about 0.9 and 9 billion PBMCs. Blood TCR repertoires of roughly 5 healthy adults were deeply sequenced to estimate repertoire size and the extent of clonotype sharing between individuals. What the authors observed across the whole study: The genetic and exposure-history diversity represented was limited by the small number of donors. When several donors were compared, the shared fraction of clonotypes was roughly 5% for naive CD4, roughly 3.4% for naive CD8, 2.3% for memory CD4, and 0.35% to 0.4% for memory CD8. Pairwise subsampling led to the expectation that sequencing depth would affect the degree of clonotype sharing among donors. Naive subsets generally had larger estimated clonotype richness than memory subsets. Rarefaction of sorted-subset datasets indicated incomplete sequencing despite the large sequencing depth. Sampling was restricted to blood, and TCR repertoires in tissue are likely to differ from TCR repertoires in blood. Clonotypes shared by all four sorted-subset donors showed higher generation probabilities than non-shared clonotypes.

Using the deep immunoSEQ assay, multiplex PCR amplified TCR CDR3 regions from genomic DNA. Extracted genomic DNA from each cell subset was distributed evenly across all wells of several immunoSEQ 96-well plates, and each plate was treated as a replicate. Each replicate PCR for sorted subsets received 200 ng genomic DNA, equal to tens of thousands of T cell genomes. Purified libraries were measured with a Qubit 3.0 fluorometer, size-checked on a Bioanalyzer 2100, and measured again with the KAPA Library Quantification kit. Every immunoSEQ 96-well plate was sequenced on a separate single-read 150-cycle Illumina NextSeq 550 flow cell. In the original analysis: Because only junctional sequences without quality scores were contained in the immunoSEQ output, filtering matching that applied to full-length reads could not be performed. To assign V/J genes and CDR3, sequences were annotated against IMGT germline references using PyIR, a Python wrapper for IgBLAST v1.9. Reads were filtered out if the reads had weak V/J assignments (E-value above 1e-6), no CDR3, stop codons, out-of-frame junctions, or ambiguous translated residues. V3J clonotypes were defined by identical inferred V gene, J gene, and CDR3 amino acid sequence. Percentage overlap between repertoires was computed as shared unique clonotypes divided by the size of the smaller repertoire. Richness of each repertoire was evaluated using RTK rarefaction, the Chao1 estimator, and Recon v2.1 estimates of unobserved clonotypes. Generation probabilities for all TCRbeta clonotypes obtained by the gDNA method from a handful of donors were computed using OLGA. This immuneACCESS table, as held by TCRdb, lists in-frame sequences with V and J called but not all clones. Of the missing ones, under half trace to an unresolved V gene in checked studies; the others have no known cause. V, J and clone size were drawn from that table, and D and trimming were deduced from the DNA. The sample profile shows 1.4 million or so clones; approximately 98.5% of them were found once. 0.36% of the sample belongs to the ten largest clones.

The donors were healthy, HIV-negative adults with no recently reported acute infections or vaccinations. Every donor was a Caucasian adult residing in Nashville, Tennessee, USA. CD4+ T cells were enriched by magnetic negative selection; naive cells were then positively selected on CD45RA, and the negative fraction formed the memory subset. Blood was collected by leukapheresis, and PBMCs were isolated by Ficoll-Histopaque density gradient centrifugation and then cryopreserved in liquid nitrogen vapor phase. Purity and quantity of every magnetically sorted T cell population were checked by analytical flow cytometry. Genomic DNA was isolated from every sorted fraction and measured by UV absorbance on a Nanodrop 2000c. The sequence came from a man aged 30 to 45 in good health. Sequencing was performed on naive CD4+ T cells sorted from blood. The sample's cell subset or site, from its label and the paper: CD45RA+ positively selected.

CDR3 region: CASSQELAGRNQPQHF. Read as DNA, the sequence is TGCGCCAGCAGCCAAGAATTGGCAGGGAGAAATCAGCCCCAGCATTTT. The receptor chain draws on TRBV4-1 and TRBJ1-5; matching of 5 bases hints at TRBD1 as the D gene. The CDR3 spans 16 residues, from the cysteine through the phenylalanine. The only DNA kept is the CDR3, 48 bases in frame from the first base. The V and J ends are trimmed by 0 bases and 4 bases, leaving 13 bases between them. The germline V gene supplies CDR1 MGHRA and CDR2 YSYEKL.